The 13 T cell receptor beta chains presented below share a single source sample, sequenced in a study of blood T cell repertoires in COVID-19. Assay: immunoSEQ multiplex PCR; the TCRdb copy retains only in-frame clones and omits some. The sample lists around 280,000 clones; around 88% were seen once. The sample taken for sequencing was PBMCs or T cells enriched from blood (not recorded which). The origin of the receptors is a woman aged 40 to 50 who had recovered from COVID-19.

The chain combines TRBV4-1 with TRBJ2-5; 7 bases fit TRBD2. With V trimmed by 0 bases and J by 5 bases, 6 bases remained unmatched. The length of the CDR3 is 15 residues. The germline V gene has CDR1 MGHRA and CDR2 YSYEKL. CDR3 region: CASSQDSAGAETQYF. The CDR3 region has the DNA TGCGCCAGCAGCCAAGATTCGGCGGGAGCGGAGACCCAGTACTTC.

The rearrangement uses TRBV3-1 (or the pseudogene TRBV3-2) and TRBJ1-6; the D is unclear. V was clipped by 1 base and J by 9 bases, with 7 bases between them. This CDR3 spans 13 amino acids. Germline CDR1 and CDR2: LGHDT and YNNKEL (reference sequence). The CDR3 nucleotides read TGTGCCAGCAGCCAAGCTTTCTCTTCACCCCTCCACTTT. The encoded protein is CASSQAFSSPLHF.

The count of this clone is one. The rearrangement links TRBV4-2 to TRBJ1-2; tentatively, D is TRBD1 (5 bases). Germline V gene data show CDR1 as LGHNA and CDR2 as YNFKEQ. V shed 0 bases and J shed 8 bases, with 16 bases lying between them. The CDR3 has 15 amino acids. The chain's CDR3 is CASSQDGGEGPGYTF. The CDR3 DNA sequence: TGTGCCAGCAGCCAAGATGGGGGGGAGGGTCCAGGCTACACCTTC.

This clone has only one observation. The chain carries TRBV4-2 and TRBJ2-1; TRBD2 matches at 8 bases. CDR3 length: 16 amino acids. Germline loops: CDR1 LGHNA, CDR2 YNFKEQ. V shed 3 bases and J 8 bases; nucleotides not matched to a gene: 12. The CDR3 nucleotides read TGTGCCAGCAGCCAGAGGGCCAGTAGCGGGGAGGATGAGCAGTTCTTC. Amino acids: CASSQRASSGEDEQFF.

The chain carries TRBV19 and TRBJ2-7, with 10 nucleotides matching TRBD1. Germline assignment: CDR1 LNHDA and CDR2 SQIVND (reference sequence). There are 15 residues in the CDR3. V lost 1 base, J lost 6 bases, and 6 bases stayed unmatched. The CDR3 DNA reads as TGTGCCAGTAGTATAGGGACAGGGGGAAAGGGCGAGCAGTACTTC. Protein product: CASSIGTGGKGEQYF.

This chain uses TRBV21-1 with TRBJ2-7; the table's D call TRBD2 went unverified against the DNA. TRBV21-1 is noted as a pseudogene. The CDR3 sequence is 14 residues long. CDR3 region: CASSSLAGRYEQYF. In DNA form, the CDR3 reads TGTGCCAGCAGCTCCCTAGCGGGTAGATACGAGCAGTACTTC.

The J gene is TRBJ1-6, the V gene TRBV21-1; the table's D gene call, TRBD1, was not cross checked with the DNA. TRBV21-1 is flagged as a pseudogene. The CDR3 runs to 17 residues. CDR3: CASSSDRLSSYNSPLHF. CDR3 DNA sequence: TGTGCCAGCAGCAGTGACAGGCTGAGCTCCTATAATTCACCCCTCCACTTT.

The J gene is TRBJ1-6, the V gene TRBV10-3, with D possibly matching TRBD1 (6 bases). The V gene's germline CDR1 is ENHRY and CDR2 SYGVKD. Trimming shortened V by 4 bases and J by 8 bases, and 12 bases separated the two germline ends. The CDR3 spans 14 residues. CDR3 sequence reads: CAISADRQDSPLHF. DNA of the CDR3: TGTGCCATCAGTGCTGACAGGCAAGATTCACCCCTCCACTTT.

The V and J genes are TRBV12-3 or TRBV12-4 and TRBJ2-5; tentative D call: TRBD2 (6 bases). The germline V and J ends were trimmed by 6 bases and 4 bases, with 12 bases remaining between them. CDR3 length equals 13 residues. The CDR3 nucleotides are TGTGCCAGCAGCTTAAGGAGGGGAGAGACCCAGTACTTC. As protein: CASSLRRGETQYF.

The rearrangement uses TRBV5-1 and TRBJ2-2; D may be TRBD2 (5 bases). From germline, CDR1 is SGHRS and CDR2 YFSETQ. The V gene lost 0 bases and the J gene lost 7 bases, with 13 bases spanning the gap. The CDR3 runs 15 residues. DNA of the CDR3: TGCGCCAGCAGCTTGGCCGGACGGGAATACGGGGAGCTGTTTTTT. Amino acids: CASSLAGREYGELFF. Drawing the rest from reference TRBV5-1 and TRBJ2-2, the complete variable domain is KAGVTQTPRYLIKTRGQQVTLSCSPISGHRSVSWYQQTPGQGLQFLFEYFSETQRNKGNFPGRFSGRQFSNSRSEMNVSTLELGDSALYLCASSLAGREYGELFFGEGSRLTVL.

The rearrangement links TRBV5-1 to TRBJ2-7, with D possibly matching TRBD2 (5 bases). The germline V and J ends were trimmed by 0 bases and 6 bases, with 10 bases remaining between them. Germline lookup yields CDR1 SGHRS and CDR2 YFSETQ. This CDR3 region has 13 residues. The CDR3 sequence: CASSLGGEGEQYF. The CDR3, as DNA: TGCGCCAGCAGCTTGGGGGGAGAGGGCGAGCAGTACTTC.

The rearrangement links TRBV7-9 to TRBJ1-1; TRBD1 aligns across 8 bases. The CDR3 has 14 residues. The V gene's germline CDR1 is SEHNR and CDR2 FQNEAQ (reference sequence). V gave up 6 bases and J gave up 0 bases; unmatched junction bases: 3. The CDR3 protein is CASRLTGVNTEAFF. As DNA, the CDR3 is TGTGCCAGCAGGCTGACAGGGGTGAACACTGAAGCTTTCTTT.

The rearrangement uses TRBV7-4 and TRBJ2-7, with D maybe TRBD1 (5 bases). Germline V CDR1 and CDR2: SGHVT, SQSDAQ. The CDR3 consists of 15 residues. V was shortened by 3 bases and J by 2 bases, with 14 bases between the two germline ends. The CDR3 region is CASSFPTVNPYEQYF. As DNA, the CDR3 is TGTGCCAGCAGCTTCCCGACAGTGAATCCCTACGAGCAGTACTTC.